This paragraph covers one T cell receptor beta chain sequence. What it binds is unknown. The data belong to a study of T cells expressing NK-cell markers. Study information: Sorted CD3+CD56+NKG2C+, CD3+CD56+NKG2C- and CD3+CD56-NKG2C+ T cells provided the TCR beta repertoires. There were seven HCMV-seropositive donors and one seronegative donor among the eight sequenced. General study results and limits: Dominant NKG2C+ clonotypes were found to form about 1.0-7.5% of CD8+ T cells in over five donors. No clear determination of HCMV specificity was made for expanded NKG2C+ T cell clones.

TCRdb reprocessed the 5' RACE reads and keeps a single row for each CDR3 protein, giving no DNA. The sample's table shows 400,000 to 450,000 distinct CDR3 sequences. The CDR3 has 16 amino acids. The germline V gene has CDR1 SGHAT and CDR2 FQNNGV. Sequenced: blood T cells: a sorted CD56 or NKG2C T cell subset, CD4+ or CD8+ T cells, or bulk PBMC T cells (not recorded which). This clonotype was obtained from a woman between 18 and 75 years old in good health. The rearrangement links TRBV11-2 to TRBJ2-3. The CDR3 is CASSLSASTITDTQYF. Combining the CDR3 with reference TRBV11-2 and TRBJ2-3 gives the whole variable domain EAGVAQSPRYKIIEKRQSVAFWCNPISGHATLYWYQQILGQGPKLLIQFQNNGVVDDSQLPKDRFSAERLKGVDSTLKIQPAKLEDSAVYLCASSLSASTITDTQYFGPGTRLTVL.